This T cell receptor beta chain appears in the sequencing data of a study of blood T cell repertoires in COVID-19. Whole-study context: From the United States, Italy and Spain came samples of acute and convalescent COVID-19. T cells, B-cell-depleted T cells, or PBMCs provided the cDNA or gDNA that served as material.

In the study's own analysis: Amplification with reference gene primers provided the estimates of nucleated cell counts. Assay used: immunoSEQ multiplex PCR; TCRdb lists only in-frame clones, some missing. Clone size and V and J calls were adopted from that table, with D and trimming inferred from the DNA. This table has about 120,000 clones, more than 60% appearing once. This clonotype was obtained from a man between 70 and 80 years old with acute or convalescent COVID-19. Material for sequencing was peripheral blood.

The CDR3 region is CASSLFSGGGADEQFF. CDR3 DNA sequence: TGCGCCAGCAGCTTGTTTAGTGGCGGGGGGGCCGACGAGCAGTTCTTC. The V and J genes are TRBV5-1 and TRBJ2-1, with 9 bases lining up with TRBD2. The J segment lost 10 bases and the V segment lost 1 base, leaving 12 bases of the junction unmatched. Germline values: CDR1 SGHRS, CDR2 YFSETQ. The CDR3 has 16 residues. Full variable domain (remainder filled in from reference TRBV5-1 and TRBJ2-1): KAGVTQTPRYLIKTRGQQVTLSCSPISGHRSVSWYQQTPGQGLQFLFEYFSETQRNKGNFPGRFSGRQFSNSRSEMNVSTLELGDSALYLCASSLFSGGGADEQFFGPGTRLTVL.